What follows is one T cell receptor beta chain and its context. The antigen is undetermined. At one of its ends the junction is not consistent with the germline gene, which may arise from a read error. The same CDR3 is also encoded by other DNA sequences in this sample. This specimen belongs to a study of immune evolution from preneoplasia to lung adenocarcinoma. Study in general: HLA loss of heterozygosity: roughly 6.4% AIS, roughly 15% MIA, more than 25% ADC, none AAH.

The table came from immunoSEQ multiplex PCR; TCRdb's copy has only in-frame clones and leaves some out. The table has about 3,700 clones, roughly 85% seen once; the top ten hold 2% to 2.5%. The CDR3 totals 15 residues. Germline V gene data show CDR1 as SGHRS and CDR2 as YFSETQ. Study-wide findings and caveats: KRAS-mutant nodules had the highest T cell clonality. Later-stage lesions appeared to have more T cells, more diversity, less clonality. Top clone share appeared to fall from AAH through AIS, MIA, adenocarcinoma.

The rearrangement joins TRBV5-1 to TRBJ2-5, with D perhaps TRBD1 (6 bases). Sequenced sample: FFPE invasive lung adenocarcinoma tissue. This clonotype was obtained from a person aged 45 to 59 with lung adenocarcinoma. CDR3 loop: CASSSGTPMGETQYF. CDR3 nucleotides: TGCGCCAGTAGCTCCGGGACACCAATGGGGGAGACCCAGTACTTC.